This T cell receptor beta chain was identified in a study of cytomegalovirus exposure and HLA in healthy donors. Whole-study findings and limits: There were a few CMV-associated chains whose specificity for CMV antigens was confirmed in vitro.

A note on this clone: Antigen unknown.

The study ran its PCR with 60 Vbeta and 13 Jbeta primers. The method was immunoSEQ multiplex PCR; TCRdb's version includes in-frame clones alone and lacks a portion of them. This table lists some 130,000 clones. Trimming took off 2 bases at V and 6 bases at J, with 8 bases between the two ends. The CDR3 spans 12 residues. Per the germline V gene, CDR1 is SGHTA and CDR2 is FQGNSA. This chain connects TRBV7-2 to TRBJ2-7; D is unclear. Sequencing used PBMCs. This sequence originates from a man younger than 35 in good health and CMV-seronegative. The CDR3 sequence is CASSLSFREQYF. CDR3 in DNA: TGTGCCAGCAGCTTATCGTTCCGCGAGCAGTACTTC.